Sequencing of this TCR beta chain was carried out in a study of shared clonotypes between healthy human individuals. Once extracted for a subset, genomic DNA was divided evenly among several immunoSEQ plates. As handled by the study authors: From ImmunoSEQ came sequences covering only the junction and carrying no quality scores, so filtering differed. Sequencing was performed with immunoSEQ multiplex PCR; in TCRdb, only in-frame clones are kept and a portion is missing. For V, J and clone size, that table is used; D and trimming come from the DNA. The repertoire consists of more than 900,000 clones, with about 80% occurring once and the leading ten covering roughly 0.55%. Whole-study findings and limits: Donor scarcity curtailed the genetic and exposure-history diversity represented herein. Rarefaction demonstrated incomplete sorted-subset sequencing despite large depth.

This CDR3 is 13 amino acids long. J gave up 5 bases and V 5 bases, and 2 bases lay outside the gene matches. Per the germline V gene, CDR1 is SGHVS and CDR2 is FQNEAQ. A note on this clone: Its target is unknown. A much bigger clone sits one base away, suggesting this may be a read error.

The sequenced sample was memory CD4+ T cells from PBMCs. Subset reported: CD45RA-negative fraction. The receptor comes from a man aged 18 to 29 in good health. Some clones in this sample may be carry-over from other donors' samples. The V and J genes are TRBV7-8 and TRBJ1-2; 10 nucleotides line up with TRBD1. DNA of the CDR3: TGTGCCAGCAGCCCGGGACAGGGGTATGGCTACACCTTC. It translates to CASSPGQGYGYTF.